The present T cell receptor beta chain was sequenced within a study of cytomegalovirus exposure and HLA in healthy donors. Study findings and constraints: Reported results showed that the classifier diagnosed cytomegalovirus status with high specificity and sensitivity. A later analysis linked a missense DCLRE1C variant to TCR beta V- and J-gene trimming. The majority of CMV-associated TCR beta chains were reported as apparently HLA-restricted in a later analysis. A later analysis found common viral pathogens apparently linked to several of the most significant clusters.

A remark on this clone: Its antigen is undetermined.

This CDR3 region has 16 residues. Trimming shortened V by 0 bases and J by 4 bases, and 13 bases separated the two germline ends. Germline assignment: CDR1 KGHSH and CDR2 LQKENI. 60 Vbeta and 13 Jbeta primers were used in PCR. Method: immunoSEQ multiplex PCR; TCRdb's copy keeps in-frame clones and lacks some. This sample yields about 98,000 clones, of which around three quarters are seen a single time; approximately 15% belongs to the top ten. The chain combines TRBV18 with TRBJ2-1; TRBD2 might be the D (5 bases). Material: PBMCs. The clonotype originates from a man aged 55-75 years in good health and CMV-seropositive. The CDR3 DNA reads TGTGCCAGCTCACCACCGTCCGGGGTAACGTACAATGAGCAGTTCTTC. The encoded protein is CASSPPSGVTYNEQFF.